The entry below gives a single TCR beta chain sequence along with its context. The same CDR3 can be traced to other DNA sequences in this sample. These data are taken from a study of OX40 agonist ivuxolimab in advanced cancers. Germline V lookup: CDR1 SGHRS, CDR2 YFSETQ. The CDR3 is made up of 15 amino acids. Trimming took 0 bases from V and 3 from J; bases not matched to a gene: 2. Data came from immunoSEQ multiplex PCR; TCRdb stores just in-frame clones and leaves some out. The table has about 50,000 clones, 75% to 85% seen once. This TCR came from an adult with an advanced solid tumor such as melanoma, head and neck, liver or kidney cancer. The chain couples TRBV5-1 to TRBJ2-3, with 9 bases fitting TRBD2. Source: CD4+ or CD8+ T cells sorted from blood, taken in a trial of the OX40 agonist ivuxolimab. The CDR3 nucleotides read TGCGCCAGCAGCTTGGGGGCGGGGGGGACAGATACGCAGTATTTT. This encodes CASSLGAGGTDTQYF.